This TCR beta chain is from a study of T cells after yellow fever vaccination. This clonotype was seen repeatedly, ten times or more. TCRdb re-called the 5' RACE reads through MiXCR, storing one row per CDR3 protein. The sample has about 220,000 distinct CDR3 sequences, around 3.1% seen once. Trimming shortened V by 8 bases and J by 6 bases, and 10 bases separated the two germline ends. The CDR3 spans 11 residues. The material was CD4+ T cells sorted from PBMCs, obtained 10 days after the yellow fever booster vaccination. This TCR derives from a man aged 18 to 30 who received the YFV17D yellow fever vaccine. The chain combines TRBV12-3 or TRBV12-4 with TRBJ1-1; no clear D. The CDR3: CASARGAEAFF. The CDR3 DNA sequence: TGTGCCAGCGCCCGTGGAGCTGAAGCTTTCTTT.